The entry below gives a single TCR beta chain sequence along with its context. The source of the sample is a study of blood T cell repertoires in COVID-19. In the study overall: PBMCs, B-cell-depleted T cells, or T cells were the source of the cDNA or gDNA that made up the material.

The CDR3 runs to 12 residues. Trimming removed 5 bases from V and 2 bases from J, with 7 bases in between. Germline V CDR1 and CDR2: KGHSH, LQKENI. Measured with immunoSEQ multiplex PCR; TCRdb has only the in-frame clones, and not every one. Among nearly 200,000 clones listed, about 85% were seen once. The chain has TRBV18 and TRBJ2-7, with D tentatively TRBD2 (5 bases). The sequenced sample consisted of peripheral blood. This TCR derives from a human donor in a cohort sampled during active COVID-19. Written as DNA, the CDR3 is TGTGCCAGCTCATCGACTACCTACGAGCAGTACTTC. Translating it yields CASSSTTYEQYF.